This record concerns one TCR beta chain sequence. The data belong to a study of radiotherapy plus CTLA-4 blockade in lung cancer. V gave up 3 bases and J gave up 9 bases; unmatched junction bases: 6. CDR3 length: 15 amino acids. Germline-derived CDR1 and CDR2 are MGHRA and YSYEKL. The assay was immunoSEQ multiplex PCR, and TCRdb's table has in-frame clones only and misses some. Here the sample spans more than 75,000 clones, 80% to 85% being singletons. Sequences were derived from peripheral blood, sampled from a patient treated with radiotherapy plus ipilimumab. This clonotype was obtained from a human donor with non-small cell lung cancer that progressed on radiotherapy plus ipilimumab. V gene TRBV4-1 combines with J gene TRBJ2-1; 12 bases are shared with TRBD2. The CDR3 sequence: CASSQRLAGVTEQFF. The CDR3 nucleotides are TGCGCCAGCAGCCAGAGACTAGCGGGAGTCACTGAGCAGTTCTTC.